This T cell receptor (beta chain) was found in a study of shared clonotypes between healthy human individuals. Turning to the study itself: Every donor yielded three CD4 naive, three CD4 memory, two CD8 naive and one CD8 memory plate. Study-wide points: Depth of sequencing was expected to influence donor clonotype sharing.

V was cut by 3 bases and J by 5 bases, with 11 bases left in between. The CDR3 is made up of 13 amino acids. Germline V gene lookup returns CDR1 KGHSH and CDR2 LQKENI. This clone has a single count. What it binds is not known. In the sorted-subset replicate PCRs, approximately 200 ng DNA, around 30,000 T cell genomes, was used. Study processing details: Junction-only immunoSEQ sequences carried no quality scores, so filtering differed. Sequenced by immunoSEQ multiplex PCR; TCRdb stores in-frame clones only, minus some. V, J and clone size are those of that table, while D and trimming were read from the DNA. This repertoire shows millions of clones, 85% to 95% found once; its top ten account for over 0.12%.

Sample: naive CD4+ T cells sorted from blood. Subset specified: CD45RA+ positively selected. The receptor's source is a man aged 18 to 30 in good health. The chain couples TRBV18 to TRBJ2-7; D is perhaps TRBD2 (5 bases). CDR3 nucleotides: TGTGCCAGCTCACCCCCCCCCGGGGACGAGCAGTACTTC. Protein: CASSPPPGDEQYF.